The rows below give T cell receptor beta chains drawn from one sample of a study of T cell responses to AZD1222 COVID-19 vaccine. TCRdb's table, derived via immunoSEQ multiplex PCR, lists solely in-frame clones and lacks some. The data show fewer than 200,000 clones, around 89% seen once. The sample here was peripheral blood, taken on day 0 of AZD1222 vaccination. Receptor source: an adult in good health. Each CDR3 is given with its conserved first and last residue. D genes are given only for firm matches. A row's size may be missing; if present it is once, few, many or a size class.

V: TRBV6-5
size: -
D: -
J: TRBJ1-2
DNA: TGTGCCAGCAGTACCAGCGGGGGGTACGACTATGGCTACACCTTC
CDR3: CASSTSGGYDYGYTF

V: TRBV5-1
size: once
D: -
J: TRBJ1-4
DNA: TGCGCCAGCAGCTTCCAACCAAACCTCAGGGGCGTTAATGAAAAACTGTTTTTT
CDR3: CASSFQPNLRGVNEKLFF

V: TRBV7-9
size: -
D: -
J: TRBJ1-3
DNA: TGTGCCAGCAGCCACCCCTGGAGGTCTACCTCTGGAAACACCATATATTTT
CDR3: CASSHPWRSTSGNTIYF

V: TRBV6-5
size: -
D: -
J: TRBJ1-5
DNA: TGTGCCAGCAGTTGGGGGGGAGCGAATCAGCCCCAGCATTTT
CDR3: CASSWGGANQPQHF

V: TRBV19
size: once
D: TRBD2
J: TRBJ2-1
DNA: TGTGCCAGCACCCCCAGCGGGAGAATCTACAATGAGCAGTTCTTC
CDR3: CASTPSGRIYNEQFF

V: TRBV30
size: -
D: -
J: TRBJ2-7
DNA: TGTGCCTGGAGTAGTGGGGTGGGTTCCTACGAGCAGTACTTC
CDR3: CAWSSGVGSYEQYF

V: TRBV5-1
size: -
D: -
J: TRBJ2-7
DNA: TGCGCCAGCAGCTTGTCCAGCGGCTCCTACGAGCAGTACTTC
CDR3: CASSLSSGSYEQYF

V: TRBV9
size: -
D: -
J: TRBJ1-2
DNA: TGTGCCAGCAGCCCCGACGGTGCTTATGGCTACACCTTC
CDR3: CASSPDGAYGYTF

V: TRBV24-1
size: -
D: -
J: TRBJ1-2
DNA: TGTGCCACCAGTGATGGAGAAAACAGGGCTCAGAGCGGCTACACCTTC
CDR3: CATSDGENRAQSGYTF

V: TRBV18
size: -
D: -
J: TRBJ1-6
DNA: TGTGCCAGCTCACGGGGCGCCGGTTCACCCCTCCACTTT
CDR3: CASSRGAGSPLHF

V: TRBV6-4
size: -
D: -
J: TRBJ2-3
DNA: TGTGCCAGCAGCATTGGGGGTAAGGGCACAGATACGCAGTATTTT
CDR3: CASSIGGKGTDTQYF

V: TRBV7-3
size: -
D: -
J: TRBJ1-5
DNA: TGTGCCAGCAGCACCAGTCCAAGTGAGCCCCAGCATTTT
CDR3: CASSTSPSEPQHF

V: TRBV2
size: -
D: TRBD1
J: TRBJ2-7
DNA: TGTGCCAGCAGTCTACAGGGGGCCCCCTACGAGCAGTACTTC
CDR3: CASSLQGAPYEQYF

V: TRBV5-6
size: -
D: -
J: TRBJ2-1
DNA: TGTGCCAGCAGCTTGCGGGGCTCAAGCTCCTACAATGAGCAGTTCTTC
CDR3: CASSLRGSSSYNEQFF

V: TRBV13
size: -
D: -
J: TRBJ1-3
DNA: TGTGCCAGCAGCTTACAGGGGACCTTCTCTGGAAACACCATATATTTT
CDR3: CASSLQGTFSGNTIYF

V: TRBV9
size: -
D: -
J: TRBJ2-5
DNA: TGTGCCAGCAGCGTATCAGCAGGGAGTTTGGAGACCCAGTACTTC
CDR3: CASSVSAGSLETQYF

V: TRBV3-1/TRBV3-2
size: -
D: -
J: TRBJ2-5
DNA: TGTGCCAGCAGCCAAGATGGAGAGACCCAGTACTTC
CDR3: CASSQDGETQYF

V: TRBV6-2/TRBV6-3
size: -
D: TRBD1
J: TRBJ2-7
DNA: TGTGCCAGCAGTTACTTGGGACAGAGCTACGAGCAGTACTTC
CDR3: CASSYLGQSYEQYF

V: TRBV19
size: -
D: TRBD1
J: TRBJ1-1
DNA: TGTGCCAGTATTGGGGGGACAGGGGACACTGAAGCTTTCTTT
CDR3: CASIGGTGDTEAFF

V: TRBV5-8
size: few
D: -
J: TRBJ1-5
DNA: TGTGCCAGCAGCTTTTATGATCAGCCCCAGCATTTT
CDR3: CASSFYDQPQHF

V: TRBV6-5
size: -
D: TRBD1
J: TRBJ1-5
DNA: TGTGCCAGCAGTTCAGGGGGCTATCAGCCCCAGCATTTT
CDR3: CASSSGGYQPQHF

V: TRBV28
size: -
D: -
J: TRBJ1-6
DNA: TGTGCCAGCAGTTTAGGGGGGGGCTTGGCACCCCTCCACTTT
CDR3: CASSLGGGLAPLHF

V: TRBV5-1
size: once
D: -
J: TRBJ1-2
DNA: TGCGCCAGCAGCTTGGAACCGGTTGACTATGGCTACACCTTC
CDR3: CASSLEPVDYGYTF

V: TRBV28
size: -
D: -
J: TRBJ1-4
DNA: TGTGCCACAGGAAATGAAAAACTGTTTTTT
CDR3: CATGNEKLFF

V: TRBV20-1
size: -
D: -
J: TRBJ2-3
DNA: TGCAGTGCTAGTAGGAGCACAGATACGCAGTATTTT
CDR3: CSASRSTDTQYF

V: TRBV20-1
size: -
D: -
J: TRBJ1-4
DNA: TGCAGTGCTAGCGCTAATGAAAAACTGTTTTTT
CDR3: CSASANEKLFF

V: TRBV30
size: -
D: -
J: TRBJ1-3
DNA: TGTGCCTCCACCCTGCGGGGAGGAAACACCATATATTTT
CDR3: CASTLRGGNTIYF

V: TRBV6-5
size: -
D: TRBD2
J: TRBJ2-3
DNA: TGTGCCAGCAAATTTATAGCGGGGGGCACAGATACGCAGTATTTT
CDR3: CASKFIAGGTDTQYF

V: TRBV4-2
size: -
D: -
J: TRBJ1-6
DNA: TGTGCCAGCAGCCGAACCCGGGATATTGGAGTTTCACCCCTCCACTTT
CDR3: CASSRTRDIGVSPLHF

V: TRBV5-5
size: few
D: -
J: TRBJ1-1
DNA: TGTGCCAGCAGCTTGGGGGTGAGCACTGAAGCTTTCTTT
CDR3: CASSLGVSTEAFF

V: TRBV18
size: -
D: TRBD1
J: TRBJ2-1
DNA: TGTGCCAGCTCACCGGGACAGGGTTCCTACAATGAGCAGTTCTTC
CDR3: CASSPGQGSYNEQFF

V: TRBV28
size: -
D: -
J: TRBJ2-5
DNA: TGTGCCAGCAGTCCCCGGACAGTCGGAGAGACCCAGTACTTC
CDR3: CASSPRTVGETQYF

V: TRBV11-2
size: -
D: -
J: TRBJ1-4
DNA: TGTGCCAGCAGCTTGAAGACAGACAGCCTTAATGAAAAACTGTTTTTT
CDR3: CASSLKTDSLNEKLFF

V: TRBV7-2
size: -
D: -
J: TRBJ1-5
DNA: TGTGCCAGCAGCTTAACTTTGGGAGGGGCTCAGCCCCAGCATTTT
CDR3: CASSLTLGGAQPQHF

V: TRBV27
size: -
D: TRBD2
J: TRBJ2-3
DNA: TGTGCCAGCAGCGCCTTTAGCGGGAGCGGAGATACGCAGTATTTT
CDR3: CASSAFSGSGDTQYF

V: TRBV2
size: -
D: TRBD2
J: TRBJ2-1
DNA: TGTGCCAGCAGTGAATGGACTAGCGGCCTTTACAATGAGCAGTTCTTC
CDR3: CASSEWTSGLYNEQFF

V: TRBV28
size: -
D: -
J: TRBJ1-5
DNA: TGTGCCAGCGGGGGCGGGAATCAGCCCCAGCATTTT
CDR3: CASGGGNQPQHF

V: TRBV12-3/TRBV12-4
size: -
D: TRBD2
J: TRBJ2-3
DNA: TGTGCCACCCGACTAGCGGGGGCTCTGCAGTATTTT
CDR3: CATRLAGALQYF

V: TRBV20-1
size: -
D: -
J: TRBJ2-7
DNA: TGCAGTCTCGACAGATCCTACGAGCAGTACTTC
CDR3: CSLDRSYEQYF

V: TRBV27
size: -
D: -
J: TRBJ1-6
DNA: TGTGCCAGCACCTGGGGGGGAAATTCACCCCTCCACTTT
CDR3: CASTWGGNSPLHF

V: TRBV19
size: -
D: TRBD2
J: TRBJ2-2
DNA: TGTGCCAGCCGAGACCAACTAGCGGGAGGTCCGTTCGGCGGGGAGCTGTTTTTT
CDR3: CASRDQLAGGPFGGELFF

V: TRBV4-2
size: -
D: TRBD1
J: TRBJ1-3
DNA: TGTGCCAGCAGCCAGCCATTAACAGGGGCAGGAAACACCATATATTTT
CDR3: CASSQPLTGAGNTIYF

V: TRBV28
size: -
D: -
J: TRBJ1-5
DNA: TGTGCCAGCAGTTTAGTGGGGGCCCACAATCAGCCCCAGCATTTT
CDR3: CASSLVGAHNQPQHF

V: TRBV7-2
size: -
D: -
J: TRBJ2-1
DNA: TGTGCCAGCAGCGGACAAGAGGGGTCGAATGAGCAGTTCTTC
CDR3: CASSGQEGSNEQFF

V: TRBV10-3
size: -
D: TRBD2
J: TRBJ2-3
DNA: TGTGCCATCAGGACTAGCGGGAAGACTGGCACAGATACGCAGTATTTT
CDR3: CAIRTSGKTGTDTQYF

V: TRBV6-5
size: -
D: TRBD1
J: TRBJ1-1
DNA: TGTGCCAGCAGTTACACAACCCGGACAGGGACCACTGAAGCTTTCTTT
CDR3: CASSYTTRTGTTEAFF

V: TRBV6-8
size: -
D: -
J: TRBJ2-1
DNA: TGTGCCAGCAGTACGGTGTTAGGTCAGGGATGCTACAATGAGCAGTTCTTC
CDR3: CASSTVLGQGCYNEQFF

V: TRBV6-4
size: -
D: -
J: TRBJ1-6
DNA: TGTGCCAGCAGCGCCATGATTAATTCACCCCTCCACTTT
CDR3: CASSAMINSPLHF

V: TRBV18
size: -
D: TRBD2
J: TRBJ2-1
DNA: TGTGCCAGCTCAGAAATAGCGGGAGTACTCAATGAGCAGTTCTTC
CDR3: CASSEIAGVLNEQFF

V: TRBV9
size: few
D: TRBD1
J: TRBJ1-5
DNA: TGTGCCAGCAGCGGTGGACAGGGGGATCAGCCCCAGCATTTT
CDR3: CASSGGQGDQPQHF

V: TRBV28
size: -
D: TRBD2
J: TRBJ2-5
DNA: TGTGCCAGCAGTTTTAGTCTAGCGGGGGGCATAGTCCAAGAGACCCAGTACTTC
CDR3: CASSFSLAGGIVQETQYF

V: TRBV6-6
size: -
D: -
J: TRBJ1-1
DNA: TGTGCCAGCAGCCTGACGAGGGGAGGCCCTGAAGCTTTCTTT
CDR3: CASSLTRGGPEAFF

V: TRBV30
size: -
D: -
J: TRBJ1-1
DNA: TGTGCCTGGAGTGTACAACAGAACACTGAAGCTTTCTTT
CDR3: CAWSVQQNTEAFF

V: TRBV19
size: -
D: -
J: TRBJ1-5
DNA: TGTGCCAGTAGTCGTATGGATACCCAGCCCCAGCATTTT
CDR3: CASSRMDTQPQHF